Shown below are 22 T cell receptor beta chains from a single sample sequenced in a study of blood T cell repertoires in COVID-19. Sequencing was performed with immunoSEQ multiplex PCR; in TCRdb, only in-frame clones are kept and a portion is missing. This table has about 230,000 clones, roughly 83% appearing once. Sequencing was carried out using peripheral blood. The receptors here all came from a woman in her forties or fifties with acute or convalescent COVID-19.

This sequence joins TRBV19 and TRBJ1-5, with unresolved D. Germline assignment: CDR1 LNHDA and CDR2 SQIVND (reference sequence). V dropped 4 bases and J dropped 0 bases, with 7 bases sitting between them. CDR3 size: 14 residues. The CDR3 nucleotides read TGTGCCAGTAGTACCCAGTTTAGCAATCAGCCCCAGCATTTT. Encoded protein: CASSTQFSNQPQHF.

The chain links TRBV28 to TRBJ1-5; a weak D match, TRBD1 (6 bases). The germline V and J ends were trimmed by 5 bases and 3 bases, with 14 bases remaining between them. The CDR3 covers 15 residues. Per the germline V gene, CDR1 is MDHEN and CDR2 is SYDVKM. This CDR3 is CASSARRGLNQPQHF. CDR3 sequence (DNA): TGTGCCAGCAGTGCTCGCAGGGGCCTCAATCAGCCCCAGCATTTT.

The rearrangement joins TRBV5-1 to TRBJ2-1; tentatively, D is TRBD2 (6 bases). The CDR3 runs 15 residues. Germline V CDR1 and CDR2: SGHRS, YFSETQ. Trimming took 4 bases from V and 8 from J, leaving 19 bases between them. CDR3: CASSGGGLSGDEQFF. The CDR3, as DNA: TGCGCCAGCAGCGGCGGAGGGCTGTCCGGGGATGAGCAGTTCTTC.

CDR3 bases: TGTGCCAGCAGACAGGGGGAGACCCAGTACTTC. It is translated as CASRQGETQYF. The chain employs TRBV27 and TRBJ2-5; 7 nucleotides agree with TRBD1. CDR1 and CDR2 from the germline V gene are MNHEY and SMNVEV (reference sequence). The CDR3 runs to 11 residues. The J segment lost 5 bases and the V segment lost 6 bases, leaving 0 bases of the junction unmatched.

V is TRBV5-1 and J is TRBJ2-1, with TRBD1 as a possible D gene (5 bases). The V end lost 3 bases, the J end lost 10 bases, and 8 bases lay between the germline ends. The CDR3 runs 11 residues. Germline V gene data show CDR1 as SGHRS and CDR2 as YFSETQ. The CDR3: CASSSGAEQFF. The DNA for the CDR3 is TGCGCCAGCAGCTCTGGGGCCGAGCAGTTCTTC.

CDR3 residues: CASSQVGTDYEQYF. As DNA, the CDR3 is TGTGCCAGCAGCCAAGTTGGGACAGACTACGAGCAGTACTTC. The gene calls are TRBV3-1 (or the pseudogene TRBV3-2) and TRBJ2-7; 7 nucleotides match TRBD1. CDR1 is LGHDT, CDR2 YNNKEL, per germline (reference sequence). With V trimmed by 1 base and J by 3 bases, 3 bases remained unmatched. This CDR3 spans 14 amino acids.

This clone has just a few counts. This chain connects TRBV6-2 or TRBV6-3 to TRBJ2-3, with TRBD2 identical over 9 bases. Trimming at V came to 2 bases and at J to 4 bases, leaving 10 bases not matched to a gene. This CDR3 is built from 17 residues. Germline V lookup: CDR1 MNHEY, CDR2 SVGEGT. CDR3 region: CASSYVAGGPYPDTQYF. The CDR3 region has the DNA TGTGCCAGCAGTTACGTCGCGGGAGGGCCGTATCCAGATACGCAGTATTTT.

The chain couples TRBV18 to TRBJ2-1, with 8 bases aligning to TRBD1. The germline V gene encodes CDR1 KGHSH and CDR2 LQKENI. The CDR3 runs 14 residues. V trimming: 2 bases; J trimming: 7 bases; junction bases outside the gene matches: 4. CDR3 nucleotide sequence: TGTGCCAGCTCACCAACAGGGGGAGCAAATGAGCAGTTCTTC. It is translated as CASSPTGGANEQFF.

The J gene is TRBJ2-5, the V gene TRBV5-1; tentatively, D is TRBD1 (5 bases). This CDR3 comprises 14 residues. The V and J ends lost 4 bases and 2 bases respectively, with 12 bases between them. Germline V gene sequence: CDR1 SGHRS, CDR2 YFSETQ. The CDR3 sequence is CASSIQVPQETQYF. The CDR3 nucleotides are TGCGCCAGCAGCATACAGGTACCTCAAGAGACCCAGTACTTC.

This CDR3 is CASSPRSLAAGPRDEQYF. Here the CDR3 DNA reads TGTGCCAGCTCACCAAGGTCGTTGGCAGCAGGGCCCAGGGACGAGCAGTACTTC. The chain employs TRBV18 and TRBJ2-7, with D perhaps matching TRBD1 (5 bases). Trimming pared 2 bases from V and 5 bases from J, leaving 25 bases between. Germline assignment: CDR1 KGHSH and CDR2 LQKENI. The CDR3 totals 18 residues.

V is TRBV28 and J is TRBJ1-5; D unresolved. Germline V gene sequence: CDR1 MDHEN, CDR2 SYDVKM. Trimming removed 11 bases at V and 0 bases at J, with 11 bases between. This CDR3 is 13 amino acids long. CDR3 coding DNA: TGTGCCGGAGCGACGGATAGCAATCAGCCCCAGCATTTT. Protein sequence: CAGATDSNQPQHF.

This chain joins TRBV10-1 and TRBJ1-3, with D possibly TRBD1 on 5 matching bases. There are 13 residues in the CDR3. Trimming took off 8 bases at V and 2 bases at J, with 10 bases between the two ends. Per germline, CDR1 WNHNN and CDR2 SYGVQD (reference sequence). The CDR3 reads CASGGDPGNTIYF. The CDR3 DNA reads as TGCGCCAGCGGCGGGGACCCTGGAAACACCATATATTTT.

The CDR3 nucleotides read TGTGCCACCAGCAGGGTAGACTTAACAGATACGCAGTATTTT. Translating gives CATSRVDLTDTQYF. The chain joins TRBV15 to TRBJ2-3; D uncertain. Germline-derived CDR1 and CDR2 are LNHNV and YYDKDF (reference sequence). The CDR3 covers 14 residues. V was shortened by 3 bases and J by 3 bases, with 10 bases between the two germline ends.

The chain employs TRBV7-9 and TRBJ2-2; TRBD1 agrees at 9 bases. This CDR3 region has 17 residues. Losses at the gene ends were 5 bases for V and 7 bases for J; bases not matched to a gene: 14. From germline, CDR1 is SEHNR and CDR2 FQNEAQ (reference sequence). The CDR3 DNA reads as TGTGCCAGCAGCCACGGGACAGGGATTTTCGGGATCGGGGAGCTGTTTTTT. Its protein is CASSHGTGIFGIGELFF.

This clone showed up just a few times. The V gene is TRBV5-5, the J gene TRBJ1-1; 10 bases fit TRBD1. The CDR3 extends over 15 amino acids. Germline-derived CDR1 and CDR2 are SGHKS and YYEKEE (reference sequence). The V segment lost 0 bases and the J segment 4 bases; nucleotides outside the gene matches: 3. CDR3 nucleotides: TGTGCCAGCAGCTTGGGGACAGGGGGGACCACTGAAGCTTTCTTT. This codes for CASSLGTGGTTEAFF.

This chain joins TRBV21-1 and TRBJ2-7; the D call TRBD1 from the table was never checked on the DNA. TRBV21-1 is deemed a pseudogene. The CDR3 length is 15 residues. The CDR3 DNA sequence: TGTGCCAGCAGCACCCCGGGACAGGGCTCGGACGAGCAGTACTTC. As protein: CASSTPGQGSDEQYF.

The rearrangement uses TRBV6-1 and TRBJ2-7; 9 bases match TRBD1. Per the germline V gene, CDR1 is MNHNS and CDR2 is SASEGT. The CDR3 loop spans 14 amino acids. Losses at the gene ends were 1 base for V and 6 bases for J; bases not matched to a gene: 4. The CDR3 DNA reads TGTGCCAGCAGTGAAGTGGACAGGGGAAGCGAGCAGTACTTC. Translating it yields CASSEVDRGSEQYF.

The chain combines TRBV2 with TRBJ2-4, with a weak D call TRBD1 (5 bases). Looked up from germline, CDR1 is SNHLY and CDR2 is FYNNEI. This CDR3 spans 13 amino acids. Between the trimmed V and J ends, which lost 4 bases and 9 bases, there was a span of 13 bases. The CDR3 region is CASSGQGSGIQYF. Here the CDR3 DNA reads TGTGCCAGCAGTGGGCAGGGATCAGGCATTCAGTACTTC.

This chain joins TRBV14 and TRBJ2-1, with 7 bases fitting TRBD1. Germline loops: CDR1 SGHDN, CDR2 FVKESK. The ends lost 4 bases at V and 2 bases at J; junction bases unmatched: 5. This CDR3 has 15 residues. The DNA for the CDR3 is TGTGCCAGCAGCCCACCCGGGACAGCCTACAATGAGCAGTTCTTC. It yields the protein CASSPPGTAYNEQFF. The whole variable domain, filled in from reference TRBV14 and TRBJ2-1, reads EAGVTQFPSHSVIEKGQTVTLRCDPISGHDNLYWYRRVMGKEIKFLLHFVKESKQDESGMPNNRFLAERTGGTYSTLKVQPAELEDSGVYFCASSPPGTAYNEQFFGPGTRLTVL.

The chain is built from TRBV6-4 and TRBJ2-3; TRBD2 aligns across 11 bases. V shed 4 bases and J 2 bases; nucleotides not matched to a gene: 11. Germline loops: CDR1 MRHNA, CDR2 SNTAGT. This CDR3 contains 18 residues. The CDR3: CASSVTATSGAPTDTQYF. In nucleotides, the CDR3 is TGTGCCAGCAGTGTAACCGCGACTAGCGGGGCCCCCACAGATACGCAGTATTTT.

By share, this clone ranks as medium-sized. The chain carries TRBV27 and TRBJ2-1; 9 nucleotides align to TRBD2. CDR1 is MNHEY and CDR2 is SMNVEV in the germline V gene (reference sequence). This CDR3 has 17 amino acids. V was pared by 4 bases and J by 2 bases, with 9 bases of the junction left unmatched. The CDR3 spells CASSSTGSSGAYNEQFF. The CDR3 nucleotides read TGTGCCAGCAGTTCCACAGGGTCTAGCGGGGCCTACAATGAGCAGTTCTTC.

The chain is built from TRBV9 and TRBJ2-5; TRBD2 matches at 9 bases. Losses at the gene ends were 4 bases for V and 1 base for J; bases not matched to a gene: 8. CDR1 and CDR2 (germline): SGDLS, YYNGEE. The CDR3 runs 16 residues. CDR3 protein: CASSPRISGGQETQYF. The DNA of the CDR3 is TGTGCCAGCAGCCCCCGAATTAGCGGGGGCCAAGAGACCCAGTACTTC.